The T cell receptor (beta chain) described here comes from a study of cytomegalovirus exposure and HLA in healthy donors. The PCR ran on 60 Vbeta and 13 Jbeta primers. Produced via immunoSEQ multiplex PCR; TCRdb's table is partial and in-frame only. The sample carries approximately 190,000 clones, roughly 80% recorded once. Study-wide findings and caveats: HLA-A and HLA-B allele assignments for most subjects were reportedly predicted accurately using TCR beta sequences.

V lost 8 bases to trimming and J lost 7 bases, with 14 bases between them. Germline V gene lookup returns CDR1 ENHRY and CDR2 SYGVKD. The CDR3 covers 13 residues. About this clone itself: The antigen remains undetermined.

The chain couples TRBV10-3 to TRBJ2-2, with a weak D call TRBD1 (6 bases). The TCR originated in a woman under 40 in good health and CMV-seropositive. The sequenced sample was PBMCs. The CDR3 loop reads CAIFRQGYGELFF. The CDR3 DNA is TGTGCCATCTTCCGCCAGGGGTACGGGGAGCTGTTTTTT.